These 8 T cell receptor beta chains came from one sample sequenced in a study of T cell repertoires in cytomegalovirus infection. MiXCR was run by TCRdb on the reads, yielding one entry per CDR3 protein. The sample lists about 260,000 distinct CDR3 sequences, around 9% seen once, with over 13% in the top ten. The sequencing sample was made of PBMCs. The receptors were gathered from a human donor in good health (CMV status not recorded). Some clones in this sample may be carry-over from other donors' samples.

This clonotype was seen ten or more times. This rearrangement joins TRBV7-2 to TRBJ2-7, with 10 bases lining up with TRBD2. Germline V gives CDR1 SGHTA, CDR2 FQGNSA. Trimming at V came to 0 bases and at J to 9 bases, leaving 14 bases not matched to a gene. This CDR3 has 17 amino acids. In nucleotides, the CDR3 is TGTGCCAGCAGCTTAGCGCTCCGGGCTAGCGGGAGTGAATCGCAGTACTTC. Protein: CASSLALRASGSESQYF.

This clonotype was recorded many times. V is TRBV28 and J is TRBJ1-2; perhaps TRBD1 as D (6 bases). V dropped 7 bases and J dropped 1 base, with 13 bases sitting between them. Germline values: CDR1 MDHEN, CDR2 SYDVKM. The CDR3 sequence is 14 residues long. The CDR3 sequence is CASTRWDINYGYTF. The CDR3 DNA is TGTGCCAGCACCCGATGGGACATTAACTATGGCTACACCTTC.

This clonotype was observed many times. The chain joins TRBV7-2 to TRBJ2-5, with 7 nucleotides matching TRBD2. V shed 1 base and J 0 bases; nucleotides not matched to a gene: 2. This CDR3 has 15 amino acids. Germline V CDR1 and CDR2: SGHTA, FQGNSA. The chain's CDR3 is CASSLVRGDQETQYF. Written as DNA, the CDR3 is TGTGCCAGCAGCTTAGTACGGGGGGACCAAGAGACCCAGTACTTC.

This clonotype came up a few times. The chain uses TRBV4-3 and TRBJ2-3, with 7 positions matching TRBD1. The CDR3 has 13 residues. Germline V gene sequence: CDR1 LGHNA, CDR2 YSLEER. V trimming: 6 bases; J trimming: 4 bases; junction bases outside the gene matches: 4. CDR3 DNA sequence: TGCGCCAGCAGGCAACAGGGGTCAGATACGCAGTATTTT. Encoded protein: CASRQQGSDTQYF.

This clonotype came up many times. The J gene is TRBJ2-7, the V gene TRBV7-8, with 8 bases lining up with TRBD1. The CDR3 loop spans 15 amino acids. Germline CDR1 SGHVS, CDR2 FQNEAQ. The ends lost 8 bases at V and 0 bases at J; junction bases unmatched: 9. CDR3 residues: CASGFPTGASYEQYF. DNA of the CDR3: TGTGCCAGCGGATTCCCGACAGGGGCCTCCTACGAGCAGTACTTC.

V usage is TRBV11-2 and J usage is TRBJ2-3; 7 bases are shared with TRBD2. The germline gives CDR1 SGHAT, CDR2 FQNNGV. After removal of 0 bases from V and 6 bases from J, the junction contained 3 bases not matched to a gene. CDR3 length: 14 residues. In nucleotides, the CDR3 is TGTGCCAGCAGCTTAGAACTAGCGTTGGATACGCAGTATTTT. It translates to CASSLELALDTQYF.

This clonotype was found many times. The chain has TRBV7-2 and TRBJ2-2; D is undetermined. V lost 5 bases and J lost 3, with 13 bases in between. The CDR3 spans 15 residues. The V gene's germline CDR1 is SGHTA and CDR2 FQGNSA. The CDR3 coding sequence is TGTGCCAGCAGCCCCGGCCGGGTGCACACCGGGGAGCTGTTTTTT. Protein product: CASSPGRVHTGELFF. The complete variable domain, with remaining parts taken from reference TRBV7-2 and TRBJ2-2, reads GAGVSQSPSNKVTEKGKDVELRCDPISGHTALYWYRQSLGQGLEFLIYFQGNSAPDKSGLPSDRFSAERTGGSVSTLTIQRTQQEDSAVYLCASSPGRVHTGELFFGEGSRLTVL.

This clonotype was counted only a few times. The chain joins TRBV12-3 or TRBV12-4 to TRBJ2-7; TRBD1 matches at 9 bases. V lost 4 bases, J lost 8 bases, and 9 bases stayed unmatched. This CDR3 spans 14 amino acids. Here the CDR3 reads CASSSGQGKTKQYF. The CDR3 nucleotides read TGTGCCAGCAGTTCGGGACAGGGTAAGACCAAGCAGTACTTC.